What follows describes a single T cell receptor beta chain. Its antigen is undetermined. This specimen belongs to a study of PD-1 blockade in classical Hodgkin lymphoma. The V end was cut by 2 bases, the J end by 8 bases, with 13 bases between. CDR1 MNHEY and CDR2 SVGAGI come from the germline V gene. The CDR3 sequence is 14 residues long. Libraries were prepared by immunoSEQ multiplex PCR; TCRdb keeps only in-frame clonotypes and omits some of them. The data show 25,000 to 30,000 clones, around 85% seen once. Study-level results: At baseline, newly diagnosed patients reportedly showed less TCR diversity than healthy donors. Factors driving the repertoire differences, possibly disease activity or prior therapy, remain undefined. Baseline diversity in complete responders resembled that of newly diagnosed patients.

Time point meaning: cycle 4 day 1 (C4D1), after less than 7 weeks of nivolumab. All trial patients relapsed after autologous stem cell transplantation. The study purified CD4+ T cells from thawed PBMCs using magnetic negative selection. Patients' outcomes at their best amounted to complete response, partial response or progressive disease. The source is a human donor with classical Hodgkin lymphoma. The chain links TRBV6-5 to TRBJ1-5; possibly TRBD1 for D (6 bases). The sample was CD4+ T cells from blood, taken before the fourth cycle of nivolumab. The DNA for the CDR3 is TGTGCCAGCAGTTACGTCGGGGGGCGCGAGCCCCAGCATTTT. Protein sequence: CASSYVGGREPQHF.